This T cell receptor beta chain emerged from a study of cytotoxic CD8 clonotypes in ibrutinib-treated CLL. The wider study: The patients comprised about a dozen relapsed/refractory and roughly 15 treatment-naive cases, about 18 IGHV unmutated. Investigators reported some 24 partial and 2 complete responses; after median roughly 70 months, roughly 15 patients remained remitted and approximately twelve progressed.

The repertoire was sequenced with immunoSEQ multiplex PCR; TCRdb's copy has only in-frame clones and lacks some. This sample has about 120,000 clones; approximately 56% occur once, and the top ten carry 37%. V shed 6 bases, J shed 4 bases, and the junction held 7 bases outside the gene matches. This CDR3 region has 14 residues. In germline, CDR1 is SGHRS, CDR2 YFSETQ. The specimen was PBMCs, collected after 24 months of ibrutinib treatment. The chain joins TRBV5-1 to TRBJ2-5; 9 nucleotides align to TRBD1. This clonotype was sampled from a human donor with chronic lymphocytic leukemia. The CDR3 reads CASMEGQGRETQYF. The DNA of the CDR3 is TGCGCCAGCATGGAGGGACAGGGTCGAGAGACCCAGTACTTC.